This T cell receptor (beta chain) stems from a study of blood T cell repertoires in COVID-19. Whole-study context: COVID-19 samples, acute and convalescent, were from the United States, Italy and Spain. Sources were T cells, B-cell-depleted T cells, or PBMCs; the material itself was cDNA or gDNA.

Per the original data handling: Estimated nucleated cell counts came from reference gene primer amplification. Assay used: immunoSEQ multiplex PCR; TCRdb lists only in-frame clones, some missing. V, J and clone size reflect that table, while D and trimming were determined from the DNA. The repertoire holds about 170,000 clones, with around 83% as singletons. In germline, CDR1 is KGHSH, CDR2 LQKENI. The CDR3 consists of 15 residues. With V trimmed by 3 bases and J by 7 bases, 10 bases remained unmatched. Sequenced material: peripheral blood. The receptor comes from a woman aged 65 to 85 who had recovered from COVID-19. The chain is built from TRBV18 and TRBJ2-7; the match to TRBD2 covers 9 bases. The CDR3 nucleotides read TGTGCCAGCTCACCCGAGCGGGGGGAGGGGTGGGAGCAGTACTTC. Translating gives CASSPERGEGWEQYF. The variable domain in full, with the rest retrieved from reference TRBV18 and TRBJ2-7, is NAGVMQNPRHLVRRRGQEARLRCSPMKGHSHVYWYRQLPEEGLKFMVYLQKENIIDESGMPKERFSAEFPKEGPSILRIQQVVRGDSAAYFCASSPERGEGWEQYFGPGTRLTVT.